These 26 T cell receptor beta chains originate from one sample sequenced in a study of cytomegalovirus exposure and HLA in healthy donors. Vbeta (60) and Jbeta (13) primers were used in the PCR. TCRdb's copy holds only in-frame clones and misses some; the assay was immunoSEQ multiplex PCR. The table records about 130,000 clones, approximately 73% of them present only once. Sequencing was performed on PBMCs. These receptor sequences come from a man aged 55 to 70 in good health and CMV-seropositive.

The V and J genes are TRBV28 and TRBJ2-1, with 10 bases that match TRBD1. V lost 6 bases to trimming and J lost 5 bases; unmatched junction nucleotides: 10. The CDR3 length is 16 residues. Germline-derived CDR1 and CDR2 are MDHEN and SYDVKM. The DNA of the CDR3 is TGTGCCAGCAGCGGCCAGGGACAGGGGTTCAACAATGAGCAGTTCTTC. Translation: CASSGQGQGFNNEQFF.

CDR3 coding DNA: TGTGCCACCAGTCCCTCGCGCGAGGAGCAGTACTTC. Translated, it gives CATSPSREEQYF. This sequence joins TRBV15 and TRBJ2-7; D unresolved. CDR3 length: 12 residues. Deletions cut 6 bases from V and 7 bases from J, with 13 bases between. Germline CDR1 is LNHNV and CDR2 is YYDKDF (reference sequence).

The chain combines TRBV9 with TRBJ2-1; D gene unclear. The V gene's germline CDR1 is SGDLS and CDR2 YYNGEE. This CDR3 has 13 amino acids. Trimming took 3 bases from V and 6 from J, leaving 10 bases between them. The CDR3, as DNA: TGTGCCAGCAGCGACCCGACTGCCAATGAGCAGTTCTTC. Its translation: CASSDPTANEQFF.

In this sample, this clone turned up a few times. V is TRBV7-3 and J is TRBJ2-6, with D perhaps TRBD1 (5 bases). Per the germline V gene, CDR1 is SGHTA and CDR2 is FQGTGA. The CDR3 is 19 residues long. V gave up 5 bases and J gave up 1 base, with 21 bases separating them. The CDR3 bases are TGTGCCAGCAGCGCGCCGTTTGGGAAAGGGGTATCTGGGGCCAACGTCCTGACTTTC. Amino acid sequence: CASSAPFGKGVSGANVLTF.

The chain uses TRBV18 and TRBJ2-7; TRBD1 might be the D (6 bases). V lost 4 bases, J lost 4 bases, and 8 bases lay in between. The CDR3 extends over 12 amino acids. Germline V lookup: CDR1 KGHSH, CDR2 LQKENI. CDR3 sequence (DNA): TGTGCCAGCTCACGGGACATTTACGAGCAGTACTTC. The encoded protein is CASSRDIYEQYF.

This clone was counted between two and nine times. A read error may account for a junction end that differs from germline. The chain joins TRBV28 to TRBJ1-5, with D maybe TRBD1 (6 bases). The V gene's germline CDR1 is MDHEN and CDR2 SYDVKM. The CDR3 totals 12 residues. CDR3: CASSSGMTGFDF. As DNA, the CDR3 is TGTGCCAGCAGTTCGGGGATGACAGGATTCGATTTT.

This rearrangement joins TRBV2 to TRBJ2-4; D is undetermined. The CDR3 loop spans 16 amino acids. Trimming stripped 2 bases from V and 0 bases from J, with 11 bases between. Germline V gene data show CDR1 as SNHLY and CDR2 as FYNNEI. CDR3 residues: CASSESRLSAKNIQYF. CDR3 coding DNA: TGTGCCAGCAGTGAATCACGACTGTCAGCCAAAAACATTCAGTACTTC.

This clone was recorded a few times. In DNA form, the CDR3 reads TGTGCCAGCAGTTTGCCAGGGACACTGGGGGGCTACACCTTC. Amino acids: CASSLPGTLGGYTF. This sequence joins TRBV28 and TRBJ1-2; D is perhaps TRBD1 (6 bases). Germline V gene data show CDR1 as MDHEN and CDR2 as SYDVKM. V lost 3 bases, J lost 8 bases, and 16 bases lay in between. The CDR3 consists of 14 residues.

The chain combines TRBV28 with TRBJ2-5; 8 bases are a match to TRBD1. Germline V gives CDR1 MDHEN, CDR2 SYDVKM. The CDR3 is 15 residues long. The V segment lost 5 bases and the J segment 1 base; nucleotides outside the gene matches: 6. The CDR3 spells CASSIAGGGQETQYF. The CDR3 DNA is TGTGCCAGCAGTATTGCAGGGGGCGGCCAAGAGACCCAGTACTTC.

V gene TRBV5-1 combines with J gene TRBJ1-4; 7 nucleotides match TRBD1. Germline CDR1 reads SGHRS; CDR2 reads YFSETQ. V dropped 4 bases and J dropped 8; count of bases not matched to a gene: 11. CDR3 size: 15 residues. CDR3 DNA sequence: TGCGCCAGCAGCCACGAGGGCAGGGGGGAGGAAAAACTGTTTTTT. Amino acids: CASSHEGRGEEKLFF.

The rearrangement links TRBV28 to TRBJ1-6; no reliable D call. Between the trimmed V and J ends, which lost 3 bases and 0 bases, there was a span of 12 bases. CDR1 is MDHEN, CDR2 SYDVKM, per germline. This CDR3 has 17 amino acids. CDR3 DNA sequence: TGTGCCAGCAGTTTCAATCTCCTAAGCTCCTATAATTCACCCCTCCACTTT. Translation gives CASSFNLLSSYNSPLHF.

The chain is built from TRBV19 and TRBJ2-2; D call uncertain. CDR3 length equals 15 residues. The V gene's germline CDR1 is LNHDA and CDR2 SQIVND (reference sequence). With 3 bases removed from V and 4 bases from J, the gap between germline ends came to 12 bases. CDR3 sequence (DNA): TGTGCCAGTAGTATTCAAAGCTCTACCACCGGGGAGCTGTTTTTT. This encodes CASSIQSSTTGELFF.

The sample holds one count of this clone. The junction differs from germline at one of its ends, possibly a read error. V is TRBV5-1 and J is TRBJ2-5; 9 nucleotides line up with TRBD2. The CDR3 runs to 15 residues. Germline V gives CDR1 SGHRS, CDR2 YFSETQ. CDR3 protein: CASSHFSGGQEAQYF. Here the CDR3 DNA reads TGCGCCAGCAGCCATTTCAGCGGGGGGCAAGAGGCCCAGTACTTC.

The chain couples TRBV5-1 to TRBJ2-2; D unresolved. CDR3 size: 13 residues. V was trimmed by 6 bases and J by 4 bases, leaving 10 bases between them. CDR1 is SGHRS and CDR2 is YFSETQ in the germline V gene. The CDR3 DNA reads TGCGCCAGCATTGAGGAACCCACCGGGGAGCTGTTTTTT. Its protein product is CASIEEPTGELFF.

This chain connects TRBV9 to TRBJ2-1; D is possibly TRBD2 (6 bases). The germline CDR1 and CDR2 sequences are SGDLS and YYNGEE. The CDR3 covers 14 residues. Between the trimmed V and J ends, which lost 0 bases and 8 bases, there was a span of 12 bases. CDR3 nucleotide sequence: TGTGCCAGCAGCGTAGGGCGGGGCTGGGATGAGCAGTTCTTC. Protein: CASSVGRGWDEQFF.

The chain combines TRBV5-4 with TRBJ2-3; TRBD2 is a possible D gene (7 bases). The germline V gene encodes CDR1 SGHNT and CDR2 YYREEE (reference sequence). Trimming pared 4 bases from V and 2 bases from J, leaving 20 bases between. CDR3 length equals 17 residues. The CDR3 loop reads CASSDPPGRGDTDTQYF. The CDR3 nucleotides are TGTGCCAGCAGCGATCCCCCGGGGAGGGGGGACACAGATACGCAGTATTTT.

The J gene is TRBJ1-6, the V gene TRBV7-3; 8 bases are shared with TRBD1. CDR3 length: 14 residues. V shed 5 bases and J 7 bases; nucleotides not matched to a gene: 4. Germline V lookup: CDR1 SGHTA, CDR2 FQGTGA. The CDR3 region is CASSPTGVNSPLHF. The CDR3 DNA reads as TGTGCCAGCAGCCCGACAGGGGTGAATTCACCCCTCCACTTT.

This clone was counted a single time. V and J are TRBV19 and TRBJ2-7; TRBD1 matches 8 bases. Germline CDR1 LNHDA, CDR2 SQIVND (reference sequence). The CDR3 spans 13 residues. J gave up 5 bases and V 9 bases, and 9 bases lay outside the gene matches. CDR3 sequence reads: CASLPGQVNEQYF. CDR3 coding DNA: TGTGCCAGCCTACCGGGACAGGTGAACGAGCAGTACTTC.

The V and J genes are TRBV5-4 and TRBJ2-3, with TRBD1 identical over 7 bases. Germline assignment: CDR1 SGHNT and CDR2 YYREEE (reference sequence). The CDR3 is 14 amino acids. Trimming at V came to 4 bases and at J to 4 bases, leaving 6 bases not matched to a gene. This chain's CDR3 is CASSQETGSDTQYF. The CDR3 DNA reads TGTGCCAGCAGCCAAGAGACAGGGTCAGATACGCAGTATTTT.

This chain uses TRBV7-2 with TRBJ1-1; TRBD1 is a possible D gene (5 bases). The CDR3 spans 15 residues. The germline V gene has CDR1 SGHTA and CDR2 FQGNSA. The V end lost 1 base, the J end lost 4 bases, and 13 bases lay between the germline ends. The CDR3 protein is CASSLDGGKSTEAFF. CDR3 in DNA: TGTGCCAGCAGCTTAGATGGGGGGAAGAGCACTGAAGCTTTCTTT.

The chain combines TRBV5-1 with TRBJ1-6; D call uncertain. V was clipped by 5 bases and J by 7 bases, with 10 bases between them. The germline V gene encodes CDR1 SGHRS and CDR2 YFSETQ. The CDR3 extends over 13 amino acids. The CDR3 DNA follows: TGCGCCAGCAGGGTGGGAGAAAATTCACCCCTCCACTTT. Translated, it gives CASRVGENSPLHF.

This chain uses TRBV2 with TRBJ2-7; D is unresolved. The CDR3 is 12 amino acids. Germline loops: CDR1 SNHLY, CDR2 FYNNEI. V lost 0 bases and J 4 bases, leaving 4 bases between the germline ends. The DNA of the CDR3 is TGTGCCAGCAGTGAAGCTCCGTACGAGCAGTACTTC. It codes for CASSEAPYEQYF.

The J gene is TRBJ2-7, the V gene TRBV10-1, with no clear D. Per germline, CDR1 WNHNN and CDR2 SYGVQD (reference sequence). There are 13 residues in the CDR3. Trimming removed 5 bases from V and 1 base from J, with 9 bases in between. Here the CDR3 reads CASSPGKSYEQYF. CDR3 in DNA: TGCGCCAGCAGTCCAGGAAAATCCTACGAGCAGTACTTC.

The rearrangement joins TRBV19 to TRBJ1-1, with a tentative D call TRBD1 (5 bases). This CDR3 region has 16 residues. Between the trimmed V and J ends, which lost 6 bases and 6 bases, there was a span of 23 bases. Germline CDR1 LNHDA, CDR2 SQIVND (reference sequence). The CDR3 DNA is TGTGCCAGTAGGACCTCGGGAGGGACTCACTTTCCTGAAGCTTTCTTT. It encodes CASRTSGGTHFPEAFF. Filled out from reference TRBV19 and TRBJ1-1, the complete variable domain reads DGGITQSPKYLFRKEGQNVTLSCEQNLNHDAMYWYRQDPGQGLRLIYYSQIVNDFQKGDIAEGYSVSREKKESFPLTVTSAQKNPTAFYLCASRTSGGTHFPEAFFGQGTRLTVV.

The rearrangement uses TRBV6-1 and TRBJ2-2; the D is unclear. The V gene lost 2 bases and the J gene lost 6 bases, with 16 bases spanning the gap. This CDR3 has 16 residues. In germline, CDR1 is MNHNS, CDR2 SASEGT. The CDR3 DNA sequence: TGTGCCAGCAGTGAACTGGCAGGCTCGTTTCCCGGGGAGCTGTTTTTT. This sequence encodes CASSELAGSFPGELFF.

The genes are TRBV19 and TRBJ1-1; D possibly corresponds to TRBD1 (5 bases). V lost 3 bases and J lost 3, with 11 bases in between. CDR1 and CDR2 (germline): LNHDA, SQIVND (reference sequence). The length of the CDR3 is 14 residues. The CDR3 sequence is CASSIIQGDTEAFF. The CDR3 region has the DNA TGTGCCAGTAGTATTATCCAGGGCGACACTGAAGCTTTCTTT.